Sequencing of this T cell receptor (beta chain) was carried out in a study of OX40 agonist ivuxolimab in advanced cancers. This table comes from immunoSEQ multiplex PCR, and its TCRdb copy is limited to in-frame clones, with some not included. The table includes some 50,000 clones, around 88% detected once. Exclusion applied to patients with autoimmune disease history or systemic immunosuppression. Germline V gene sequence: CDR1 MNHEY, CDR2 SVGAGI. The CDR3 length is 13 residues. V lost 5 bases and J lost 5, with 9 bases in between. As regards this clone: Its antigen is as yet unknown.

Study findings and constraints: Dosing at 0.1 to 3.0 mg/kg was accompanied by clonal expansion of CD4+ and CD8+ blood T cells by week 6.

The sample here was CD4+ or CD8+ T cells sorted from blood, taken in a trial of the OX40 agonist ivuxolimab. The chain recombines TRBV6-5 with TRBJ2-2; the D is unclear. The receptor's source is an adult with an advanced solid tumor such as melanoma, head and neck, liver or kidney cancer. The CDR3 loop is CASSETVTGELFF. The CDR3 region has the DNA TGTGCCAGCAGTGAGACGGTTACCGGGGAGCTGTTTTTT.